The rows below give T cell receptor beta chains drawn from one sample of a study of T cell repertoires in cytomegalovirus infection. TCRdb re-derived calls from the reads in MiXCR, one entry per CDR3 protein. The sample includes about 920,000 distinct CDR3 sequences, less than 35% of them seen just once. These receptors have no identified antigens. The specimen comprised cultured CD8+ T cells from PBMCs, sampled from culture after CMV antigen stimulation. Receptors originate from a human donor in good health (CMV status not recorded). Some clones in this sample may be carry-over from other donors' samples. Each CDR3 is given with its conserved first and last residue. Each record gives: clone size, D gene, V gene, J gene, CDR3 DNA, CDR3 protein. D genes are given only for firm matches. Size values are once, few and many counts, or a class for expanded clones, and some rows have none.

few	.	TRBV15	TRBJ2-3	TGTGCCACCAGCAGAGATGGAAGCAATTCGGATACGCAGTATTTT	CATSRDGSNSDTQYF
.	.	TRBV6-5	TRBJ2-7	TGTGCCAGCAGTTACGTCCACAGTTTCTACGAGCAGTACTTC	CASSYVHSFYEQYF
few	.	TRBV12-3/TRBV12-4	TRBJ1-1	TGTGCCAGCAGTTTATCGGCCAGCATCGAAGCTTTCTTT	CASSLSASIEAFF
.	.	TRBV4-1	TRBJ2-1	TGCGCCAGCAGCCTGCTACAGAATGAGCAGTTCTTC	CASSLLQNEQFF
few	.	TRBV7-9	TRBJ2-3	TGTGCCAGCAGCTCCTCTCCGAGACAACTTCCAGATACGCAGTATTTT	CASSSSPRQLPDTQYF
few	.	TRBV7-6	TRBJ1-1	TGTGCCAGCAGCGCGACCCCCGAATTGAACACTGAAGCTTTCTTT	CASSATPELNTEAFF
.	.	TRBV10-3	TRBJ2-7	TGTGCCATCAGTGTTCAGGGCGGATACGAGCAGTACTTC	CAISVQGGYEQYF
.	.	TRBV7-6	TRBJ1-2	TGTGCCAGCAGCAAAACATCGTTATATGGCTACACCTTC	CASSKTSLYGYTF
.	TRBD2	TRBV10-3	TRBJ2-5	TGTGCCATCAGGAGCGGCGCGGGGGGGCCGGGAGAGACCCAGTACTTC	CAIRSGAGGPGETQYF
many	.	TRBV7-9	TRBJ2-7	TGTGCCAGCAGCTTAGAGGATTACGAGCAGTACTTC	CASSLEDYEQYF
.	TRBD2	TRBV28	TRBJ2-3	TGTGCCAGCAGTTTAGTCGCTAGCGGGGGTAAGGGGTTGACAGATACGCAGTATTTT	CASSLVASGGKGLTDTQYF
.	.	TRBV2	TRBJ2-3	TGTGCCAGCAGTGAAGGGGTAGCACTCACAGATACGCAGTATTTT	CASSEGVALTDTQYF
.	.	TRBV27	TRBJ1-3	TGTGCCAGCAGTTGGGGGTTTGGAAACACCATATATTTT	CASSWGFGNTIYF
many	.	TRBV15	TRBJ1-4	TGTGCCACCAGCAGAGGAGGGGCAGGGCAGGATGAAAAACTGTTTTTT	CATSRGGAGQDEKLFF
many	.	TRBV4-3	TRBJ1-1	TGCGCCAGCAGCCAAGAGGGGGGGCAGGGAGATGCTTTCTTT	CASSQEGGQGDAFF
.	TRBD2	TRBV20-1	TRBJ2-1	TGCAGTGCTATCCCGGGACTAGCGGGGGAGGATGAGCAGTTCTTC	CSAIPGLAGEDEQFF
few	.	TRBV28	TRBJ1-5	TGTGCCAGCAGTTTCATAGGGTCAAATCAGCCCCAGCATTTT	CASSFIGSNQPQHF
few	.	TRBV7-9	TRBJ1-4	TGTGCCAGCAGCCACGGAGTTACTAATGAAAAACTGTTTTTT	CASSHGVTNEKLFF